What follows are 10 T cell receptor beta chains derived from one specimen sequenced in a study of blood T cell repertoires in COVID-19. Libraries were prepared by immunoSEQ multiplex PCR; TCRdb keeps only in-frame clonotypes and omits some of them. The sample contains about 160,000 clones, 70% to 90% of which appear only once. The specimen was peripheral blood. The receptors derive from a woman aged 55 to 70 with COVID-19, enrolled during active disease.

The rearrangement links TRBV9 to TRBJ2-1; TRBD1 agrees at 10 bases. The CDR3 has 18 residues. The ends lost 4 bases at V and 3 bases at J; junction bases unmatched: 13. CDR1 is SGDLS, CDR2 YYNGEE, per germline. CDR3 bases: TGTGCCAGCAGCACCCGGACAGGGGGACTTCCCTACTACAATGAGCAGTTCTTC. It translates to CASSTRTGGLPYYNEQFF. The complete variable domain, with remaining parts taken from reference TRBV9 and TRBJ2-1, reads DSGVTQTPKHLITATGQRVTLRCSPRSGDLSVYWYQQSLDQGLQFLIQYYNGEERAKGNILERFSAQQFPDLHSELNLSSLELGDSALYFCASSTRTGGLPYYNEQFFGPGTRLTVL.

CDR3: CASWNRDQDEAFF. CDR3 in DNA: TGCGCCAGCTGGAACAGGGATCAGGATGAAGCTTTCTTT. This chain uses TRBV5-1 with TRBJ1-1; D perhaps matches TRBD1 (6 bases). Germline assignment: CDR1 SGHRS and CDR2 YFSETQ. The CDR3 contains 13 residues. V was pared by 7 bases and J by 7 bases, with 17 bases between.

To note about this clone: Other nucleotide sequences from this sample produce the same CDR3. V gene TRBV5-8 combines with J gene TRBJ2-7, with 9 bases identical to TRBD1. Germline CDR1 is SGHTS and CDR2 is YDEGEE. This CDR3 has 13 amino acids. The V gene end was trimmed by 3 bases and the J gene end by 3 bases; junction bases not matched to a gene: 1. The CDR3 region has the DNA TGTGCCAGCAGCTGGGACAGGGACTACGAGCAGTACGTC. Its protein product is CASSWDRDYEQYV.

This chain joins TRBV30 and TRBJ2-2; D is undetermined. In germline, CDR1 is GTSNPN, CDR2 SVGIG (reference sequence). The length of the CDR3 is 13 residues. Trimming took 0 bases from V and 7 from J, leaving 9 bases between them. In nucleotides, the CDR3 is TGTGCCTGGAGTGTATACGGTGGCGGGGAGCTGTTTTTT. This gives the protein CAWSVYGGGELFF.

This CDR3 reads CASSPPSGHAEAFF. CDR3 DNA: TGTGCCAGCTCACCACCGTCGGGACACGCTGAAGCTTTCTTT. V is TRBV18 and J is TRBJ1-1, with D possibly matching TRBD1 (6 bases). This CDR3 has 14 amino acids. Germline V lookup: CDR1 KGHSH, CDR2 LQKENI. The germline V and J ends were trimmed by 0 bases and 6 bases, with 11 bases remaining between them.

This clone is a singleton in its sample. The V call is TRBV11-3, the J call TRBJ2-2, with D hard to call. Trimming took off 6 bases at V and 6 bases at J, with 5 bases between the two ends. CDR3 length equals 11 residues. The V gene's germline CDR1 is SGHNT and CDR2 YENEEA. The CDR3 DNA follows: TGTGCCAGCAGGGGCTCCGGGGAGCTGTTTTTT. It codes for CASRGSGELFF.

This chain joins TRBV6-5 and TRBJ1-1; 7 nucleotides line up with TRBD1. The CDR3 length is 11 residues. V trimming: 6 bases; J trimming: 7 bases; junction bases outside the gene matches: 2. Germline lookup yields CDR1 MNHEY and CDR2 SVGAGI. The CDR3 reads CASRNRGEAFF. CDR3 coding DNA: TGTGCCAGCAGAAACAGGGGTGAAGCTTTCTTT.

The chain recombines TRBV7-2 with TRBJ2-3; TRBD2 agrees at 7 bases. The germline V gene has CDR1 SGHTA and CDR2 FQGNSA. Germline trimming cut 4 bases from V and 4 bases from J; bases unmatched to any gene: 8. The CDR3 has 15 residues. CDR3 coding DNA: TGTGCCAGCAGCTCCAGCGGAGCGGGGCCAGATACGCAGTATTTT. This encodes CASSSSGAGPDTQYF.

V gene TRBV30 combines with J gene TRBJ1-6; unclear D gene. This CDR3 is built from 13 residues. CDR1 is GTSNPN and CDR2 is SVGIG in the germline V gene (reference sequence). Trimming pared 4 bases from V and 5 bases from J, leaving 9 bases between. The CDR3 DNA reads TGTGCCTGGACCGCGGTGCATAATTCACCCCTCCACTTT. Amino acids: CAWTAVHNSPLHF.

The V gene is TRBV7-3, the J gene TRBJ1-5; 7 nucleotides align to TRBD1. This CDR3 is built from 13 residues. Trimming cost V 5 bases and J 7 bases; bases outside gene matches: 5. Germline assignment: CDR1 SGHTA and CDR2 FQGTGA. CDR3 protein: CASSEGARQPQHF. The DNA of the CDR3 is TGTGCCAGCAGCGAGGGGGCGAGGCAGCCCCAGCATTTT.